Listed here is a single TCR beta chain. Its specificity is not known. Though probably carrying unrecorded immune exposures, donors were nominally healthy at sampling. Germline loops: CDR1 SGHRS, CDR2 YFSETQ. The trim removed 5 bases at V and 3 bases at J, leaving 4 bases unmatched. The CDR3 sequence is 15 residues long. PCR employed 60 Vbeta and 13 Jbeta primers. Profiling relied on immunoSEQ multiplex PCR, and the TCRdb table lists in-frame clones only, not all of them. Of some 170,000 clones in the sample, 75% to 80% were seen once. This record belongs to a study of cytomegalovirus exposure and HLA in healthy donors. About the study: An earlier analysis identified 110 million or so unique TCR beta sequences in about 179 million T cells. Study-wide findings and caveats: Earlier findings revealed that most TCR beta V segments proved productive either about 87% or about 30% of the time. Serostatus for CMV was the only available immune exposure information.

The receptor was isolated from a man between 40 and 49 years old in good health and CMV-seropositive. The chain uses TRBV5-1 and TRBJ2-2; TRBD2 aligns across 10 bases. What was sequenced was PBMCs. In DNA, the CDR3 is TGCGCCAGCAGAGGTCTAGCGGGAGACACCGGGGAGCTGTTTTTT. This gives the protein CASRGLAGDTGELFF.